The 14 T cell receptor beta chains below were found in one sample sequenced in a study of metastatic and nonmetastatic thyroid tumors. All patients were treatment-naive before thyroid surgery. TCRdb re-analyzed the PCR reads using MiXCR. The sample consists of approximately 90,000 clones, approximately 11% of them appearing once. The sample taken for sequencing was blood. The receptors here all came from a female donor with papillary thyroid cancer or a benign thyroid nodule (not recorded which). Some clones in this sample may be carry-over from other donors' samples.

This clone was seen many times. The V call is TRBV5-5, the J call TRBJ1-2; no clear D gene. The germline V gene has CDR1 SGHKS and CDR2 YYEKEE (reference sequence). This CDR3 comprises 13 residues. V gave up 0 bases and J gave up 4 bases, with 7 bases separating them. The CDR3 bases are TGTGCCAGCAGCTTGGATTACTTCTATGGCTACACCTTC. As protein: CASSLDYFYGYTF.

This clone was seen ten or more times. V and J are TRBV20-1 and TRBJ2-7; 9 bases map to TRBD1. V lost 6 bases to trimming and J lost 4 bases; unmatched junction nucleotides: 19. The CDR3 has 17 residues. Germline assignment: CDR1 DFQATT and CDR2 SNEGSKA (reference sequence). CDR3 nucleotides: TGCAGTGCCAGCAGAGGGCCCCGGGACAGGGCGACGTACGAGCAGTACTTC. Its protein is CSASRGPRDRATYEQYF.

This clone has a handful of counts. The rearrangement links TRBV27 to TRBJ2-7; 9 nucleotides line up with TRBD2. J gave up 4 bases and V 3 bases, and 4 bases lay outside the gene matches. CDR3 length: 14 amino acids. CDR1 is MNHEY, CDR2 SMNVEV, per germline (reference sequence). The CDR3 DNA sequence: TGTGCCAGCAGTTTTAGCGGGAGAAGGTACGAGCAGTACTTC. It translates to CASSFSGRRYEQYF.

This clone was seen at least ten times. The rearrangement uses TRBV6-2 or TRBV6-3 and TRBJ2-3, with no clear D. CDR1 is MNHEY and CDR2 is SVGEGT in the germline V gene. V dropped 2 bases and J dropped 0 bases, with 18 bases sitting between them. CDR3 length: 18 amino acids. The CDR3 DNA sequence: TGTGCCAGCAGTTACAACTTTTGGGCAGCCGTCAGCACAGATACGCAGTATTTT. Its translation is CASSYNFWAAVSTDTQYF.

This clone has ten or more counts. The V gene is TRBV20-1, the J gene TRBJ2-7, with TRBD2 matching over 11 bases. V lost 3 bases, J lost 4 bases, and 8 bases stayed unmatched. CDR1 is DFQATT and CDR2 is SNEGSKA in the germline V gene (reference sequence). The CDR3 covers 15 residues. The CDR3 coding sequence is TGCAGTGCTAGGGGGACTAGCGGAGGGGATTACGAGCAGTACTTC. Translating it yields CSARGTSGGDYEQYF.

The table lists this clone with many counts. The V gene is TRBV11-3, the J gene TRBJ2-3, with TRBD2 matching over 9 bases. Germline CDR1 reads SGHNT; CDR2 reads YENEEA. The CDR3 runs 16 residues. The trim removed 5 bases at V and 5 bases at J, leaving 11 bases unmatched. DNA of the CDR3: TGTGCCAGCAGCGCCCGGTTTAGCGGGAGAAGAGATACGCAGTATTTT. Amino acids: CASSARFSGRRDTQYF.

This clone was detected many times. The chain is built from TRBV5-1 and TRBJ2-7, with 9 bases fitting TRBD2. V was pared by 4 bases and J by 2 bases, with 13 bases of the junction left unmatched. The CDR3 sequence is 17 residues long. Germline V CDR1 and CDR2: SGHRS, YFSETQ. The CDR3 sequence is CASSLIQTSGKTYEQYF. CDR3 coding DNA: TGCGCCAGCAGCCTGATACAGACTAGCGGAAAAACCTACGAGCAGTACTTC.

This clone has ten or more counts. This sequence joins TRBV15 and TRBJ2-1; 12 nucleotides align to TRBD2. Germline V gene sequence: CDR1 LNHNV, CDR2 YYDKDF (reference sequence). V lost 2 bases to trimming and J lost 7 bases; unmatched junction nucleotides: 6. There are 16 residues in the CDR3. The DNA of the CDR3 is TGTGCCACCAGCAGATTAAGGCTAGCGGGAGGGAATGAGCAGTTCTTC. Translation: CATSRLRLAGGNEQFF.

On this clone: One end of the junction is discordant with germline, which a read error may explain. The chain combines TRBV7-3 with TRBJ2-1, with D maybe TRBD2 (5 bases). Germline V gene lookup returns CDR1 SGHTA and CDR2 FQGTGA. The CDR3 consists of 13 residues. In nucleotides, the CDR3 is TGTGCCAGCAGCGCCGGTGGGTCCGGGGAGCTGTTCTTC. Encoded protein: CASSAGGSGELFF.

The table lists this clone with many counts. J is TRBJ1-5 and V is TRBV28; D remains unclear. The CDR3 is made up of 14 amino acids. Deletions cut 5 bases from V and 2 bases from J, with 10 bases between. Per germline, CDR1 MDHEN and CDR2 SYDVKM. The CDR3 loop reads CASSKGPGNQPQHF. CDR3 sequence (DNA): TGTGCCAGCAGTAAAGGGCCGGGCAATCAGCCCCAGCATTTT.

At least ten counts were recorded for this clone. This chain links TRBV4-1 with TRBJ2-5, with D maybe TRBD1 (6 bases). The V and J ends lost 1 base and 5 bases respectively, with 17 bases between them. The germline V gene has CDR1 MGHRA and CDR2 YSYEKL. CDR3 length: 16 residues. The CDR3 DNA reads as TGCGCCAGCAGCCAAGGGGGGACAAGAGGTCTGGAGACCCAGTACTTC. Residues: CASSQGGTRGLETQYF.

This clone was recorded many times. This chain joins TRBV20-1 and TRBJ2-7; TRBD2 aligns across 9 bases. This CDR3 is built from 18 residues. Germline V gives CDR1 DFQATT, CDR2 SNEGSKA (reference sequence). The V gene end was trimmed by 0 bases and the J gene end by 1 base; junction bases not matched to a gene: 13. The CDR3 is CSARDSLAGSGVSYEQYF. The CDR3 DNA is TGCAGTGCTAGAGATAGTCTAGCGGGAAGTGGAGTATCCTACGAGCAGTACTTC.

This clone was recorded a few times. Since a much larger clone is just one base distant, this may be a read error. This chain joins TRBV7-9 and TRBJ2-3; D is ambiguous. CDR1 SEHNR and CDR2 FQNEAQ come from the germline V gene (reference sequence). The CDR3 covers 13 residues. The germline V and J ends were trimmed by 3 bases and 8 bases, with 12 bases remaining between them. The CDR3 nucleotides read TGTGCCAGCAGCTTTGAATTTAGGGTTACGCAGTATTTT. Translated: CASSFEFRVTQYF.

This clone was seen ten or more times. The J gene is TRBJ1-5, the V gene TRBV29-1; 7 nucleotides align to TRBD1. The V gene end was trimmed by 3 bases and the J gene end by 7 bases; junction bases not matched to a gene: 6. The CDR3 contains 13 residues. CDR1 SQVTM and CDR2 ANQGSEA come from the germline V gene. CDR3 region: CSVDEGAGQPQHF. The CDR3 region has the DNA TGCAGCGTTGATGAGGGGGCAGGGCAGCCCCAGCATTTT.